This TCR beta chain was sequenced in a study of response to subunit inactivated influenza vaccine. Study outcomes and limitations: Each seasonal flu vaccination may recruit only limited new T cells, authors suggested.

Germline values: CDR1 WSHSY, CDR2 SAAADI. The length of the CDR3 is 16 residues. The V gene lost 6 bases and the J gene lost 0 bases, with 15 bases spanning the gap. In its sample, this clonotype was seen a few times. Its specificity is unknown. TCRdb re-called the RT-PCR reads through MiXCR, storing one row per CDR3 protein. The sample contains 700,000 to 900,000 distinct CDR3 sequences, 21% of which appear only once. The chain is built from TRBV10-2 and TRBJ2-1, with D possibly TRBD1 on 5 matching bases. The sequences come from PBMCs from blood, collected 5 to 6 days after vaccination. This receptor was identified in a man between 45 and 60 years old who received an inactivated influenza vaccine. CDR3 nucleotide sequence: TGCGCCAGCAGCAGACCGACAGCAAGCTCCTACAATGAGCAGTTCTTC. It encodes CASSRPTASSYNEQFF.